This T cell receptor beta chain was identified during a study of blood T cell repertoires in COVID-19. Concerning this clone itself: Other DNA sequences in this specimen translate into the identical CDR3.

Clones were sequenced by immunoSEQ multiplex PCR, and TCRdb holds only the in-frame ones, with some missing. Of about 270,000 clones listed, 80% to 90% are singletons. V was pared by 4 bases and J by 4 bases, with 5 bases of the junction left unmatched. This CDR3 has 14 amino acids. Germline V gene lookup returns CDR1 SGHRS and CDR2 YFSETQ. What was sequenced was PBMCs or T cells enriched from blood (not recorded which). The receptor's source is a woman aged 18 to 35 who had recovered from COVID-19. The chain combines TRBV5-1 with TRBJ1-2, with 9 nucleotides matching TRBD1. DNA for the CDR3: TGCGCCAGCAGCCCCAGACAGGGGGGCTATGGCTACACCTTC. Translating it yields CASSPRQGGYGYTF.